Described below is a single T cell receptor (beta chain) sequence and its context. Its antigen is unknown. Nothing much larger sits one base from this clone, and base qualities are not available. CD8 naive samples were obtained by positive selection for CCR7 among CD45RO-negative cells, yielding a CD45RA+CCR7+ population from which TemRA cells were excluded. Healthy HIV-negative adults with no recently reported acute infections or vaccinations were included as donors. Every donor was a Caucasian adult residing in Nashville, Tennessee, USA. After blood collection by leukapheresis, PBMCs were isolated using Ficoll-Histopaque density gradient centrifugation and then cryopreserved in the vapor phase of liquid nitrogen. Analytical flow cytometry was used to check the purity and quantity of every magnetically sorted T cell population. Each sorted fraction had its genomic DNA isolated and then quantified by UV absorbance on a Nanodrop 2000c.

The data derive from a study of shared clonotypes between healthy human individuals (dated by TCRdb to 2018 to 2021). For the wider study: The cohort included three men and a couple of women between 18 and 49 years of age. For each donor, three plates each were used for CD4 naive and CD4 memory, two plates were used for CD8 naive, and one plate was used for CD8 memory. To estimate repertoire size and how much clonotype sharing occurs between individuals, the study deeply sequenced the blood TCR repertoires of roughly 5 healthy adults. Different laboratories and diverse techniques were used to prepare libraries and sequence TCR repertoires, to increase sequencing depth and limit assay-specific biases. Between about 0.9 and 9 billion PBMCs per donor were obtained by leukapheresis.

Using the deep immunoSEQ assay, multiplex PCR amplified TCR CDR3 regions from genomic DNA. For each cell subset, the extracted genomic DNA was distributed evenly across all wells of several immunoSEQ 96-well plates, and each plate served as one replicate. Each replicate PCR for sorted subsets received approximately 200 ng genomic DNA, equal to roughly 30,000 T cell genomes. The purified libraries were quantified using a Qubit 3.0 fluorometer, sized with a Bioanalyzer 2100, and then quantified again using the KAPA Library Quantification kit. A separate single-read 150-cycle Illumina NextSeq 550 flow cell was used to sequence each immunoSEQ 96-well plate. In the original analysis: The immunoSEQ output contained only junctional sequences without quality scores, so filtering could not match that applied to full-length reads. To assign V/J genes and CDR3, sequences were annotated using PyIR, a Python wrapper for IgBLAST v1.9, with IMGT germline references. Reads were filtered out if the reads had weak V/J assignments (E-value above 1e-6), no CDR3, stop codons, out-of-frame junctions, or ambiguous translated residues. V3J clonotypes were defined as sequences sharing the same inferred V gene, J gene, and CDR3 amino acid sequence. Percentage overlap between repertoires was calculated by dividing the number of shared unique clonotypes by the size of the smaller repertoire. Richness of each repertoire was evaluated using RTK rarefaction, the Chao1 estimator, and Recon v2.1 estimates of unobserved clonotypes. For all TCRbeta clonotypes obtained by the gDNA method from a handful of donors, generation probabilities were computed with OLGA. TCRdb provides this immuneACCESS table in a form limited to in-frame rearrangements. Some clones are lacking; in checked studies, under half of them reflect an unresolved V gene, and why the rest are absent is not known. V and J calls and clone size are copied from that table; D and trimming were computed from the DNA. This sample holds 1.5 million to 2.5 million clones; approximately 95% were observed only once. More than 0.95% of the sample is in the top ten clones.

The paper as a whole reports these results and caveats: The small number of donors limited the genetic and exposure-history diversity represented. Pairwise subsampling led to the expectation that sequencing depth would affect the degree of clonotype sharing among donors. Estimated clonotype richness was generally larger for naive than for memory subsets. Sampling was restricted to blood, and TCR repertoires in tissue are likely to differ from TCR repertoires in blood. Sharing across a few donors was observed for about 4.8% of naive CD4, about 3.2% of naive CD8, over 2% of memory CD4, and around 0.4% of memory CD8 clonotypes. Incomplete sequencing was indicated by rarefaction of sorted-subset datasets, despite the large sequencing depth. Higher generation probabilities were observed for clonotypes shared by all four sorted-subset donors than for non-shared clonotypes.

Between the V and J ends, shortened by 6 bases and 0 bases respectively, the junction contains 17 bases. From the cysteine up to the phenylalanine, the CDR3 has a length of 16 residues. Only the CDR3 portion is preserved as DNA: 48 bases, with reading frame beginning at the first base. Based on the germline V gene, the CDR1 and CDR2 sequences are MDHEN and SYDVKM. The TCR originated in a man between 18 and 29 years old in good health. The sequenced sample was naive CD8+ T cells sorted from blood. The cell subset or site label on this specimen signifies: CD45RA+CCR7+. Recombination linked TRBV28 to TRBJ1-1, and the D gene may be TRBD1, 5 bases matching. CDR3 reads: CASRTGREHMNTEAFF. In nucleotides, the sequence is TGTGCCAGCAGAACGGGGCGAGAACACATGAACACTGAAGCTTTCTTT.